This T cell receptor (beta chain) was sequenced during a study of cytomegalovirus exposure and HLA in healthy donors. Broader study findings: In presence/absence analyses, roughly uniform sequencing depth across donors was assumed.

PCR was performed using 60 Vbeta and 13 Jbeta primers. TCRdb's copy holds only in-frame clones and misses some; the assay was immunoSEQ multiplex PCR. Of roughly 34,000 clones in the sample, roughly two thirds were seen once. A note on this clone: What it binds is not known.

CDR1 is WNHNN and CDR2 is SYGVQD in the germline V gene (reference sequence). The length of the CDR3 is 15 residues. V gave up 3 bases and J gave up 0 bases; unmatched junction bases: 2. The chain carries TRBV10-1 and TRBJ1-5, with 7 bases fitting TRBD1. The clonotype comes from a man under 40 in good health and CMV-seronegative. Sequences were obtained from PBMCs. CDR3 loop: CASSEGTASNQPQHF. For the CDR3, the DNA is TGCGCCAGCAGTGAAGGGACAGCTAGCAATCAGCCCCAGCATTTT.